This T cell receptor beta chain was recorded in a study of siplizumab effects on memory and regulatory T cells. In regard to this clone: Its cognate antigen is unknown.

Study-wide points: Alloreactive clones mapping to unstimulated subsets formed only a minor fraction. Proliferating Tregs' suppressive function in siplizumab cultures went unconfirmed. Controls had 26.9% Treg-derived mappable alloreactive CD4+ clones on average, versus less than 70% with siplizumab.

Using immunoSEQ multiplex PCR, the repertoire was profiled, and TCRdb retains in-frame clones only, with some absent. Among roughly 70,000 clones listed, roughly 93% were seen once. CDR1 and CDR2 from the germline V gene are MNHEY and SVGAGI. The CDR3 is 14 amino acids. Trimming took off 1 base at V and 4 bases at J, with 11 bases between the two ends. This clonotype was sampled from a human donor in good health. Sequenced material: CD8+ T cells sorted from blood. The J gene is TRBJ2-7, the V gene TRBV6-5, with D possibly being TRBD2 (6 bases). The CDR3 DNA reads TGTGCCAGCAGTTACTTCGGGGGTGCGTACGAGCAGTACTTC. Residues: CASSYFGGAYEQYF.